Presented here are 14 T cell receptor beta chains from one specimen sequenced in a study of blood T cell repertoires in COVID-19. Some clones are missing from TCRdb's copy, which holds only in-frame ones; the method was immunoSEQ multiplex PCR. Here the sample spans under 130,000 clones, 85% to 90% being singletons. What was sequenced was peripheral blood. The origin of the receptors is a woman aged 80 or over with acute or convalescent COVID-19.

The V call is TRBV13, the J call TRBJ2-3; a weak D match, TRBD2 (5 bases). Trimming pared 0 bases from V and 4 bases from J, leaving 14 bases between. Germline CDR1 reads PRHDT; CDR2 reads FYEKMQ (reference sequence). The CDR3 totals 16 residues. The CDR3 DNA sequence: TGTGCCAGCAGCTTAGGGTTTACGGGATTCGCAGATACGCAGTATTTT. Protein product: CASSLGFTGFADTQYF. The whole variable domain, filled in from reference TRBV13 and TRBJ2-3, reads AAGVIQSPRHLIKEKRETATLKCYPIPRHDTVYWYQQGPGQDPQFLISFYEKMQSDKGSIPDRFSAQQFSDYHSELNMSSLELGDSALYFCASSLGFTGFADTQYFGPGTRLTVL.

The gene calls are TRBV10-3 and TRBJ1-3; no reliable D call. The germline V gene encodes CDR1 ENHRY and CDR2 SYGVKD. The V end lost 2 bases, the J end lost 4 bases, and 12 bases lay between the germline ends. This CDR3 is 15 amino acids long. This chain's CDR3 is CAISEGPGAGNTIYF. DNA for the CDR3: TGTGCCATCAGTGAGGGCCCAGGCGCCGGAAACACCATATATTTT.

This chain joins TRBV11-3 and TRBJ1-1; the D is unclear. Deletions cut 5 bases from V and 10 bases from J, with 17 bases between. Germline assignment: CDR1 SGHNT and CDR2 YENEEA. The CDR3 has 13 residues. CDR3 residues: CASSLEASTPAFF. The CDR3 region has the DNA TGTGCCAGCAGCCTCGAGGCGAGTACCCCAGCTTTCTTT.

V usage is TRBV28 and J usage is TRBJ2-7, with 11 bases fitting TRBD1. V shed 1 base and J 3 bases; nucleotides not matched to a gene: 5. Germline V gives CDR1 MDHEN, CDR2 SYDVKM. The CDR3 consists of 16 residues. The DNA of the CDR3 is TGTGCCAGCAGTTTATCCGGGACAGGGGGTCTCTACGAGCAGTACTTC. Protein product: CASSLSGTGGLYEQYF.

V is TRBV5-6 and J is TRBJ2-1, with D perhaps matching TRBD2 (5 bases). From germline, CDR1 is SGHDT and CDR2 YYEEEE. The CDR3 sequence is 14 residues long. V lost 4 bases and J 0 bases, leaving 8 bases between the germline ends. The CDR3 DNA reads TGTGCCAGCAGCCCGGGAAGCTCCTACAATGAGCAGTTCTTC. It encodes CASSPGSSYNEQFF.

The genes are TRBV6-5 and TRBJ2-2, with D uncertain. The germline CDR1 and CDR2 sequences are MNHEY and SVGAGI. CDR3 length: 13 residues. Trimming removed 7 bases at V and 2 bases at J, with 8 bases between. CDR3 DNA: TGTGCCAGCACACAGACAAACACCGGGGAGCTGTTTTTT. Protein product: CASTQTNTGELFF.

This clone has a handful of counts. The rearrangement joins TRBV5-1 to TRBJ1-2; TRBD1 agrees at 10 bases. This CDR3 has 15 amino acids. After removal of 1 base from V and 8 bases from J, the junction contained 8 bases not matched to a gene. Germline values: CDR1 SGHRS, CDR2 YFSETQ. The CDR3 sequence is CASSLSGTGVEGYTF. CDR3 bases: TGCGCCAGCAGCTTGTCCGGGACAGGGGTCGAGGGCTACACCTTC.

J is TRBJ1-4 and V is TRBV19; TRBD1 is a possible D gene (5 bases). V dropped 1 base and J dropped 0 bases, with 18 bases sitting between them. Germline V CDR1 and CDR2: LNHDA, SQIVND (reference sequence). There are 19 residues in the CDR3. The CDR3: CASSIGVLRQIPTNEKLFF. DNA for the CDR3: TGTGCCAGTAGTATAGGAGTTCTTCGACAGATCCCAACTAATGAAAAACTGTTTTTT.

This clone was detected once. The chain couples TRBV7-9 to TRBJ1-2; tentatively, D is TRBD1 (5 bases). Germline V gives CDR1 SEHNR, CDR2 FQNEAQ (reference sequence). Trimming took off 2 bases at V and 1 base at J, with 11 bases between the two ends. The CDR3 runs 15 residues. The CDR3 protein is CASSLYQGSNYGYTF. The CDR3 coding sequence is TGTGCCAGCAGCTTATACCAGGGCAGTAACTATGGCTACACCTTC. Full variable domain (outside the CDR3, taken from reference TRBV7-9 and TRBJ1-2): DTGVSQNPRHKITKRGQNVTFRCDPISEHNRLYWYRQTLGQGPEFLTYFQNEAQLEKSRLLSDRFSAERPKGSFSTLEIQRTEQGDSAMYLCASSLYQGSNYGYTFGSGTRLTVV.

The chain joins TRBV11-1 to TRBJ1-1, with TRBD1 identical over 8 bases. This CDR3 is 14 amino acids long. Trimming at V came to 1 base and at J to 4 bases, leaving 2 bases not matched to a gene. Germline lookup yields CDR1 SGHAT and CDR2 FQDESV (reference sequence). CDR3 nucleotide sequence: TGTGCCAGCAGCTTAGAACAGGGGGTCACTGAAGCTTTCTTT. Its translation: CASSLEQGVTEAFF.

This rearrangement joins TRBV3-1 (or the pseudogene TRBV3-2) to TRBJ1-1, with D possibly being TRBD1 (5 bases). With 1 base removed from V and 1 base from J, the gap between germline ends came to 7 bases. This CDR3 is built from 14 residues. Germline-derived CDR1 and CDR2 are LGHDT and YNNKEL (reference sequence). In DNA, the CDR3 is TGTGCCAGCAGCCAAGTCCAGGGGAACACTGAAGCTTTCTTT. This sequence encodes CASSQVQGNTEAFF.

The chain carries TRBV5-5 and TRBJ1-5, with D uncertain. This CDR3 comprises 15 residues. Germline V gene lookup returns CDR1 SGHKS and CDR2 YYEKEE (reference sequence). Trimming took off 4 bases at V and 3 bases at J, with 14 bases between the two ends. CDR3 bases: TGTGCCAGCAGCGCGAACGCGGGCCCCAATCAGCCCCAGCATTTT. Residues: CASSANAGPNQPQHF.

The gene calls are TRBV11-2 and TRBJ1-3; D not resolved. Germline-derived CDR1 and CDR2 are SGHAT and FQNNGV. V dropped 5 bases and J dropped 0 bases, with 17 bases sitting between them. The CDR3 is made up of 17 amino acids. In DNA form, the CDR3 reads TGTGCCAGCAGCCCATTGTTGCGGGCCGACTCTGGAAACACCATATATTTT. Residues: CASSPLLRADSGNTIYF.

V is TRBV7-2 and J is TRBJ2-7; perhaps TRBD1 as D (5 bases). V shed 1 base and J shed 2 bases, with 6 bases lying between them. This CDR3 has 13 amino acids. CDR1 and CDR2 from the germline V gene are SGHTA and FQGNSA. The CDR3: CASSLGTTYEQYF. The DNA of the CDR3 is TGTGCCAGCAGCTTAGGGACAACCTACGAGCAGTACTTC. The whole variable domain, remainder taken from reference TRBV7-2 and TRBJ2-7, is GAGVSQSPSNKVTEKGKDVELRCDPISGHTALYWYRQSLGQGLEFLIYFQGNSAPDKSGLPSDRFSAERTGGSVSTLTIQRTQQEDSAVYLCASSLGTTYEQYFGPGTRLTVT.